One and the same sample provided the 6 T cell receptor beta chains below, sequenced in a study of blood T cells in healthy people across ages. Combining a sample-barcoded 5' primer with a J-beta primer mix, a second PCR ran for roughly 7 to 12 cycles. Each CDR3 protein is one row after TCRdb ran MiXCR on the 5' RACE reads. The sample consists of roughly 930,000 distinct CDR3 sequences, about 44% of them appearing once. Sequenced material: blood. The receptors come from a man aged 25-45 years in good health.

V usage is TRBV12-3 or TRBV12-4 and J usage is TRBJ2-5; 10 bases are shared with TRBD1. The J call may be in error: the DNA end matches TRBJ2-7 better. This CDR3 has 15 amino acids. CDR3 protein: CASRPGQGTPYEQYF. Written as DNA, the CDR3 is TGTGCCAGCAGGCCGGGACAGGGGACCCCCTACGAGCAGTACTTC.

CDR3 DNA: TGTGCCAGCAGCCGGACTAGCGGGGCTTGCGAGCAGTACTTC. It translates to CASSRTSGACEQYF. The V call is TRBV7-2, the J call TRBJ2-7; 12 bases match TRBD2. Germline V gives CDR1 SGHTA, CDR2 FQGNSA. This CDR3 comprises 14 residues. V trimming: 5 bases; J trimming: 6 bases; junction bases outside the gene matches: 5.

This clonotype has more than one count but fewer than ten. The chain uses TRBV6-5 and TRBJ1-2; unclear D gene. Trimming cost V 2 bases and J 1 base, with 8 bases left between them. CDR1 and CDR2 (germline): MNHEY, SVGAGI. The CDR3 length is 14 residues. The CDR3 bases are TGTGCCAGCAGTTACGCTGGCAGTAACTATGGCTACACCTTC. Its protein is CASSYAGSNYGYTF.

This clonotype was observed a handful of times. The CDR3 region is CASSDTGTGDTDTQYF. In DNA, the CDR3 is TGTGCCAGCAGTGATACCGGGACAGGGGACACAGATACGCAGTATTTT. The chain combines TRBV6-4 with TRBJ2-3, with 10 bases that match TRBD1. Germline CDR1 reads MRHNA; CDR2 reads SNTAGT. This CDR3 comprises 16 residues. Trimming removed 3 bases from V and 2 bases from J; junction bases left unmatched: 5.

This clonotype turned up a few times. This sequence joins TRBV5-1 and TRBJ2-1; TRBD2 agrees at 9 bases. Germline V gene sequence: CDR1 SGHRS, CDR2 YFSETQ. V gave up 0 bases and J gave up 3 bases; unmatched junction bases: 4. The CDR3 runs to 16 residues. The CDR3 loop is CASSLATTSGYNEQFF. In DNA, the CDR3 is TGCGCCAGCAGCTTGGCCACGACTAGCGGCTACAATGAGCAGTTCTTC.

The chain links TRBV7-9 to TRBJ2-5; the match to TRBD1 covers 10 bases. The end of the DNA aligns better with TRBJ2-7, so the J call may be wrong. The CDR3 has 13 amino acids. Per the germline V gene, CDR1 is SEHNR and CDR2 is FQNEAQ (reference sequence). DNA for the CDR3: TGTGCCAGCAGCCGGACAGGGGGAGTCGAGCAGTACTTC. Translated: CASSRTGGVEQYF.